This T cell receptor (beta chain) was observed in a study of blood T cell repertoires in COVID-19 (dated by TCRdb to between 2020 and 2021). With regard to the full study: The collaborator samples originated in the United States, Italy and Spain and spanned the acute and convalescent phases of COVID-19. The prospective study material was composed of cDNA or gDNA derived from T cells, B-cell-depleted T cells, or PBMCs. Subjects who had been exposed to COVID-19, were actively infected with it, or had recovered from it provided the deeply sampled blood TCRbeta repertoires that made up the dataset. The repertoires were released in a freely available public database meant as a resource for research on the immune response to SARS-CoV-2. The samples were drawn from the first 160 participants of the ongoing ImmuneRACE study and from 1,254 subjects provided by 6 global collaborators. Sample metadata almost always included a de-identified subject ID, COVID-19 status, age in years and sex. Where HLA class I and class II types were available, the types were taken from metadata supplied by the sample provider, not from assay-based typing. Study-wide conclusions, independent of this receptor: The quantity of clinical and demographic metadata differed by source and by participant and was supplied without curation.

TCRbeta CDR3 regions were amplified from genomic DNA using the immunoSEQ Assay, a bias-controlled multiplex PCR. The published analysis was carried out like this. The number of nucleated cells in each sample was estimated from the amplification of reference gene primers within the assay. To quantify the absolute abundance of each unique TCRbeta CDR3 rearrangement, sequence reads were collapsed and filtered. For each sample, productive Simpson clonality was calculated by taking the square root of Simpson's diversity index across productive rearrangements. Entries here come from immuneACCESS through TCRdb and include only in-frame sequences with V and J called. Some clones fail to appear in such tables; in the studies checked, an unresolved V gene covers under half of the shortfall, and the cause of the remainder is unknown. V, J and clone size were drawn from that table, and D and trimming were deduced from the DNA. The sample records about 130,000 clones, 70% to 90% of which are singletons. The ten largest clones represent 3.8% of the sample.

As regards this clone: Its antigen remains unidentified. No base qualities exist here, and no much larger clone lies one base off it. This CDR3 is also generated by other DNA sequences in the sample.

Spanning cysteine to phenylalanine, the CDR3 consists of 13 amino acids. Only the CDR3 region is kept as DNA, spanning 39 bases read in frame from base 1. Trimming at the junction amounts to 3 bases on V and 2 bases on J, and the germline ends lie 8 bases apart. CDR1 KGHSH and CDR2 LQKENI are derived from the germline V gene. The collaborating institutions used their own protocols to collect whole blood in K2EDTA tubes. Collaborator samples were shipped for TCRbeta analysis as frozen whole blood, isolated PBMCs, or DNA extracted from either sample type. Material: peripheral blood. The chain joins TRBV18 to TRBJ2-7; a weak D assignment points to TRBD1 (6 bases agree). This clonotype was sampled from a woman aged 45-60 years with acute or convalescent COVID-19. The encoded CDR3 is CASSPTGTYEQYF. The bases read TGTGCCAGCTCACCTACAGGGACCTACGAGCAGTACTTC.